This T cell receptor beta chain comes out of a study of liver allograft versus peripheral blood T cells. Study in general: Graft-liver T cell receptor repertoires were compared against recipient peripheral blood repertoires.

The CDR3 runs to 13 residues. V shed 4 bases and J shed 6 bases, with 10 bases lying between them. The V gene's germline CDR1 is WSHSY and CDR2 SAAADI. MiXCR, run by TCRdb on the reads, gives a single entry per CDR3 protein. The sample carries thousands of distinct CDR3 sequences, approximately 15% recorded once. Study-level points and caveats: According to reports, the T cell receptor repertoires inside liver allografts differed from those in peripheral blood.

To note about this clonotype: Its target is unknown.

The receptor was derived from a human patient who had a liver transplant. Some T cells may be supplied by the graft donor. This chain joins TRBV10-2 and TRBJ1-5; D is ambiguous. The CDR3 loop is CASSGGYGQPQHF. The CDR3 region has the DNA TGCGCCAGCAGTGGAGGATATGGTCAGCCCCAGCATTTT.